Presented here are 21 T cell receptor beta chains from one specimen sequenced in a study of chemoradiotherapy in HPV16-positive cancers. Assay: immunoSEQ multiplex PCR; the TCRdb copy retains only in-frame clones and omits some. The sample lists about 12,000 clones; more than 65% were seen once. This material was obtained from a patient who underwent chemoradiotherapy. These receptors were obtained from a human donor with HPV-associated anogenital cancer.

V usage is TRBV7-2 and J usage is TRBJ2-5; TRBD2 matches 14 bases. CDR1 is SGHTA, CDR2 FQGNSA, per germline. The CDR3 runs 15 residues. V was clipped by 5 bases and J by 5 bases; unmatched bases: 4. The CDR3 is CASSRGLAGAETQYF. In nucleotides, the CDR3 is TGTGCCAGCAGCCGGGGACTAGCGGGGGCCGAGACCCAGTACTTC.

The chain joins TRBV6-5 to TRBJ1-3; D unresolved. Germline lookup yields CDR1 MNHEY and CDR2 SVGAGI. The CDR3 covers 15 residues. The V and J ends lost 6 bases and 0 bases respectively, with 12 bases between them. CDR3 nucleotides: TGTGCCAGCAGGACGTCACCATTCTCTGGAAACACCATATATTTT. This translates into CASRTSPFSGNTIYF.

V is TRBV6-1 and J is TRBJ1-2; a weak D match, TRBD1 (6 bases). Germline V CDR1 and CDR2: MNHNS, SASEGT. V lost 8 bases and J lost 3, with 13 bases in between. CDR3 length equals 13 residues. In DNA form, the CDR3 reads TGTGCCAGCCTTGGGGGCCCGGACTATGGCTACACCTTC. Translated: CASLGGPDYGYTF.

The chain links TRBV30 to TRBJ2-3; 8 nucleotides agree with TRBD2. Looked up from germline, CDR1 is GTSNPN and CDR2 is SVGIG (reference sequence). This CDR3 contains 12 residues. After removal of 5 bases from V and 7 bases from J, the junction contained 5 bases not matched to a gene. The CDR3 DNA is TGTGCCTGGGCGGGGGGAACGTATACGCAGTATTTT. Protein sequence: CAWAGGTYTQYF.

V is TRBV6-4 and J is TRBJ1-5; D is undetermined. Trimming shortened V by 6 bases and J by 1 base, and 7 bases separated the two germline ends. Germline V lookup: CDR1 MRHNA, CDR2 SNTAGT. The CDR3 totals 13 residues. For the CDR3, the DNA is TGTGCCAGCAGCGGGAGGAGCAATCAGCCCCAGCATTTT. Translated: CASSGRSNQPQHF.

The V call is TRBV9, the J call TRBJ1-1; D is unresolved. Germline lookup yields CDR1 SGDLS and CDR2 YYNGEE. There are 14 residues in the CDR3. Trimming took 0 bases from V and 2 from J, leaving 8 bases between them. The CDR3 here is CASSVDMGNTEAFF. The CDR3, as DNA: TGTGCCAGCAGCGTAGATATGGGAAACACTGAAGCTTTCTTT.

V gene TRBV10-2 combines with J gene TRBJ1-1, with D uncertain. V dropped 7 bases and J dropped 1 base, with 13 bases sitting between them. The CDR3 length is 14 residues. The germline gives CDR1 WSHSY, CDR2 SAAADI. The CDR3 spells CASTLTLGNTEAFF. The CDR3 nucleotides read TGCGCCAGCACCCTGACTCTGGGGAACACTGAAGCTTTCTTT.

This chain joins TRBV11-2 and TRBJ2-7; TRBD1 matches 8 bases. V was pared by 2 bases and J by 5 bases, with 8 bases of the junction left unmatched. The CDR3 is 15 residues long. CDR1 is SGHAT and CDR2 is FQNNGV in the germline V gene. The CDR3 loop is CASSLLRTGTDEQYF. DNA of the CDR3: TGTGCCAGCAGCTTATTACGGACAGGGACTGACGAGCAGTACTTC.

The chain recombines TRBV28 with TRBJ2-2, with 9 bases that match TRBD1. The ends lost 5 bases at V and 5 bases at J; junction bases unmatched: 3. The CDR3 covers 14 residues. From germline, CDR1 is MDHEN and CDR2 SYDVKM. The CDR3 sequence: CASSPGQGTGELFF. The CDR3 bases are TGTGCCAGCAGTCCGGGACAGGGTACCGGGGAGCTGTTTTTT. The entire variable domain, with the rest obtained from reference TRBV28 and TRBJ2-2, is as follows: DVKVTQSSRYLVKRTGEKVFLECVQDMDHENMFWYRQDPGLGLRLIYFSYDVKMKEKGDIPEGYSVSREKKERFSLILESASTNQTSMYLCASSPGQGTGELFFGEGSRLTVL.

This clone was detected once. The genes are TRBV13 and TRBJ2-5; no reliable D call. V was cut by 0 bases and J by 5 bases, with 13 bases left in between. Germline V gene lookup returns CDR1 PRHDT and CDR2 FYEKMQ (reference sequence). This CDR3 contains 15 residues. CDR3 nucleotides: TGTGCCAGCAGCTTAGGGGTCCTGGGTTCCGAGACCCAGTACTTC. This codes for CASSLGVLGSETQYF.

This chain links TRBV30 with TRBJ2-5; 8 nucleotides agree with TRBD1. Germline CDR1 is GTSNPN and CDR2 is SVGIG (reference sequence). The CDR3 runs 14 residues. V lost 0 bases to trimming and J lost 7 bases; unmatched junction nucleotides: 7. In nucleotides, the CDR3 is TGTGCCTGGAGTGTACTCGGACAGGGAGGGACCCAGTACTTC. Protein: CAWSVLGQGGTQYF.

The chain couples TRBV7-2 to TRBJ2-5; D gene uncertain. The CDR3 loop spans 15 amino acids. Germline V lookup: CDR1 SGHTA, CDR2 FQGNSA. V was clipped by 5 bases and J by 0 bases, with 13 bases between them. The CDR3 loop reads CASSQDIQNQETQYF. For the CDR3, the DNA is TGTGCCAGCAGCCAAGACATTCAGAACCAAGAGACCCAGTACTTC.

This rearrangement joins TRBV6-5 to TRBJ1-1; TRBD1 is a possible D gene (5 bases). V was cut by 9 bases and J by 1 base, with 12 bases left in between. This CDR3 has 13 amino acids. Germline lookup yields CDR1 MNHEY and CDR2 SVGAGI. The CDR3 bases are TGTGCCAGTAGGGGACTCCAGAACACTGAAGCTTTCTTT. Its translation: CASRGLQNTEAFF.

This chain links TRBV7-2 with TRBJ2-1; 7 bases match TRBD1. Looked up from germline, CDR1 is SGHTA and CDR2 is FQGNSA. The CDR3 spans 16 residues. V lost 1 base, J lost 4 bases, and 7 bases stayed unmatched. The CDR3 bases are TGTGCCAGCAGCTTAGTGGGTGGGACAGATTACAATGAGCAGTTCTTC. Translating gives CASSLVGGTDYNEQFF.

This chain uses TRBV5-1 with TRBJ2-7; 11 bases fit TRBD2. Germline V gene data show CDR1 as SGHRS and CDR2 as YFSETQ. V was pared by 1 base and J by 1 base, with 10 bases of the junction left unmatched. The CDR3 sequence is 18 residues long. In DNA, the CDR3 is TGCGCCAGCAGCTTGTTAACTAGCGGGGGTCTTAGGTCCTACGAGCAGTACTTC. The encoded protein is CASSLLTSGGLRSYEQYF.

This clone was detected only once. This chain connects TRBV9 to TRBJ2-7, with 10 bases identical to TRBD1. V gave up 0 bases and J gave up 2 bases; unmatched junction bases: 5. The CDR3 spans 16 residues. Per the germline V gene, CDR1 is SGDLS and CDR2 is YYNGEE. The CDR3 bases are TGTGCCAGCAGCGTAGATCCAGGACAGGGGGCCTACGAGCAGTACTTC. This gives the protein CASSVDPGQGAYEQYF.

The chain uses TRBV27 and TRBJ2-3, with D perhaps TRBD1 or TRBD2 (5 bases each). The CDR3 length is 15 residues. Germline CDR1 is MNHEY and CDR2 is SMNVEV (reference sequence). The V and J ends lost 3 bases and 0 bases respectively, with 10 bases between them. CDR3 sequence reads: CASSFSRDSTDTQYF. In DNA, the CDR3 is TGTGCCAGCAGTTTTAGCCGGGACAGCACAGATACGCAGTATTTT.

V and J are TRBV15 and TRBJ1-1; TRBD1 is a possible D gene (6 bases). Trimming stripped 5 bases from V and 1 base from J, with 17 bases between. The germline V gene has CDR1 LNHNV and CDR2 YYDKDF (reference sequence). This CDR3 contains 16 residues. In nucleotides, the CDR3 is TGTGCCACCAGCCTTACCCGGAAGGGGGAGAACACTGAAGCTTTCTTT. Translation gives CATSLTRKGENTEAFF.

This chain connects TRBV4-2 to TRBJ1-1; D is perhaps TRBD1 (6 bases). Germline V gene data show CDR1 as LGHNA and CDR2 as YNFKEQ. Trimming removed 1 base at V and 8 bases at J, with 14 bases between. This CDR3 has 14 amino acids. The CDR3 sequence is CASSQASGHREAFF. The CDR3 bases are TGTGCCAGCAGCCAAGCGTCGGGACACCGAGAAGCTTTCTTT.

This clone was observed a few times. This chain links TRBV10-2 with TRBJ1-2, with D perhaps matching TRBD1 (6 bases). The V end lost 6 bases, the J end lost 5 bases, and 13 bases lay between the germline ends. The CDR3 is 13 amino acids. The germline V gene encodes CDR1 WSHSY and CDR2 SAAADI. The CDR3 sequence: CASRTGSFYGYTF. CDR3 bases: TGCGCCAGCAGGACAGGAAGTTTTTATGGCTACACCTTC.

This clone rates as medium-sized. The chain recombines TRBV6-1 with TRBJ1-5, with a possible D match to TRBD1 (5 bases). The V end was cut by 6 bases, the J end by 5 bases, with 11 bases between. The CDR3 is 13 amino acids. Per germline, CDR1 MNHNS and CDR2 SASEGT. Here the CDR3 DNA reads TGTGCCAGCAGCGCCAGGGTCGATCAGCCCCAGCATTTT. Its protein is CASSARVDQPQHF.